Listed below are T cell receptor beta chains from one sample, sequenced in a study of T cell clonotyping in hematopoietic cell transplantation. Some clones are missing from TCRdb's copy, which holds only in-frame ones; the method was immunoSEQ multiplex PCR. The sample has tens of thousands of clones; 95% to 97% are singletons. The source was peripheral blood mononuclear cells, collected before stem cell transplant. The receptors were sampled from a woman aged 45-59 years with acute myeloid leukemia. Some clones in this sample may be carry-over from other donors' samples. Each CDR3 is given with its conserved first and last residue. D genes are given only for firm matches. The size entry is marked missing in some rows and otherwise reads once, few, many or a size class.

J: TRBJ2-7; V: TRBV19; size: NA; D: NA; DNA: TGTGCCAGTAGTATACAGGGGAAGGGCGAGCAGTACTTC; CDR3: CASSIQGKGEQYF
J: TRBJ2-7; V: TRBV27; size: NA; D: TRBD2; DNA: TGTGCCAGCGGAGCCGGGAGGTCCTACGAGCAGTACTTC; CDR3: CASGAGRSYEQYF
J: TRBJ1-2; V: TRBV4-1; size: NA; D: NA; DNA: TGCGCCAGCAGCCAAACCGACAGAGCTAACTATGGCTACACCTTC; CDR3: CASSQTDRANYGYTF
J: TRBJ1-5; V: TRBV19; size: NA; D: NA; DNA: TGTGCCAGTAGTGGACCGATCGGGTATCAGCCCCAGCATTTT; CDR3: CASSGPIGYQPQHF
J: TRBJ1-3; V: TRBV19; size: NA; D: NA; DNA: TGTGCCAGTAGTCTTCGGACTGCTGGAAACACCATATATTTT; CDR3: CASSLRTAGNTIYF
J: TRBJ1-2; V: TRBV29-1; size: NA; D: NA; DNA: TGCAGCGTTGCCACGGAGGGGGACTATGGCTACACCTTC; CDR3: CSVATEGDYGYTF
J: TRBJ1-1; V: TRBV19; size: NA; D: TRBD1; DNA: TGTGCCAGTAGTATAGGACCAGGACAGGGGGCTCGCGGCACTGAAGCTTTCTTT; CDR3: CASSIGPGQGARGTEAFF
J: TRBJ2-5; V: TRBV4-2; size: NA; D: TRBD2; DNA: TGTGCCAGCAGCCAAGGCGCCCACGGTACTAGCGGGTGGAAGACCCAGTACTTC; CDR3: CASSQGAHGTSGWKTQYF
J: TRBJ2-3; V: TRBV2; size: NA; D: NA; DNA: TGTGCCAGCCATCCAACCCAAGTCTTCCTAGCAGATACGCAGTATTTT; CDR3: CASHPTQVFLADTQYF
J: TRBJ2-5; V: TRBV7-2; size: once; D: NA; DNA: TGTGCCAGCAGCTTAGTCGCCCTAGCAGGATGGGAGACCCAGTACTTC; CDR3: CASSLVALAGWETQYF
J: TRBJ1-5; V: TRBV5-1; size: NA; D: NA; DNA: TGCGCCAGCAGCTTGGGTTCCCCTGACAGGAGGTATCAGCCCCAGCATTTT; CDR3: CASSLGSPDRRYQPQHF
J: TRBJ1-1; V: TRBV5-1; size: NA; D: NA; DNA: TGCGCCAGCAGCGACGGGCAGGGGAGCACTGAAGCTTTCTTT; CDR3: CASSDGQGSTEAFF
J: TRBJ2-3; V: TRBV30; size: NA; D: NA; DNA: TGTGCCTGGAGTGTACTAGTTTCCCGGGGGACGCAGTATTTT; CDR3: CAWSVLVSRGTQYF
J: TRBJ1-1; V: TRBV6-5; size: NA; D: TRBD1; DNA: TGTGCCAGCAGTTCTACAGGGGAATCTGAAGCTTTCTTT; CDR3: CASSSTGESEAFF
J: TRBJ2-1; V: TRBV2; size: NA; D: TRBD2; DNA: TGTGCCAGCAGCCCCGCGGGGGGTACTGAGCAGTTCTTC; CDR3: CASSPAGGTEQFF
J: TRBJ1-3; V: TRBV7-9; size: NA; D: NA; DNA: TGTGCCAGCAGCTTATTGCTAGGGGGATCTGGAAACACCATATATTTT; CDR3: CASSLLLGGSGNTIYF
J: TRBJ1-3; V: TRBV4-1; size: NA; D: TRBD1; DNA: TGCGCCAGCAGCCAAGAGTCACAGGGGGCCTTCAGAAACACCATATATTTT; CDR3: CASSQESQGAFRNTIYF
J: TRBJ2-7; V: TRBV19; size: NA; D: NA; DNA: TGTGCCAGTAGGACCACAAGCTCCTACGAGCAGTACTTC; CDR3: CASRTTSSYEQYF
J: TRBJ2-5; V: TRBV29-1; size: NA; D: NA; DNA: TGCAGCGTGGATGACAGTACCCAGTACTTC; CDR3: CSVDDSTQYF
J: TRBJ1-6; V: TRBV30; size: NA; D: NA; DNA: TGTGCCTGGACAGGGGTCGTCAATAATTCACCCCTCCACTTT; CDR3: CAWTGVVNNSPLHF
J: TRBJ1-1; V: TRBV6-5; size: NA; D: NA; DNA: TGTGCCAGCAGTTACTGGAGACAGACCGTGAACACTGAAGCTTTCTTT; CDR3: CASSYWRQTVNTEAFF
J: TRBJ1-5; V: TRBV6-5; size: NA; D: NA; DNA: TGTGCCAGCAGTTACCTAACCACGGACAATCAGCCCCAGCATTTT; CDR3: CASSYLTTDNQPQHF
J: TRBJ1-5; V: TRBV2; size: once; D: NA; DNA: TGTGCCAGCAGTCCTCAGGACGCAGGCAATCAGCCCCAGCATTTT; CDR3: CASSPQDAGNQPQHF
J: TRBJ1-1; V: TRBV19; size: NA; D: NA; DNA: TGTGCCAGTAGTACAGGTCCAAAGTACACTGAAGCTTTCTTT; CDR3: CASSTGPKYTEAFF
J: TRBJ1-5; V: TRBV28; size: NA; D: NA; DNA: TGTGCCAGCAGTCACAGCAATCAGCCCCAGCATTTT; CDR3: CASSHSNQPQHF
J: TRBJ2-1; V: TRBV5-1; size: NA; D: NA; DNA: TGCGCCAGCAGTCTGGGTTCCAGGGTAACCTACAATGAGCAGTTCTTC; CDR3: CASSLGSRVTYNEQFF
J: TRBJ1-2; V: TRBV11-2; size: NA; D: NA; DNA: TGTGCCAGCAGCTTAGCAGGATATGGCTACACCTTC; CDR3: CASSLAGYGYTF
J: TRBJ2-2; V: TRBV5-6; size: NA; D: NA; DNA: TGTGCCAGCAGCTTGGCGACCGGGGAGCTGTTTTTT; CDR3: CASSLATGELFF
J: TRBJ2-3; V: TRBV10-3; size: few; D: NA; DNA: TGTGCCATCAGTGAGGGACCAGATACGCAGTATTTT; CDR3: CAISEGPDTQYF
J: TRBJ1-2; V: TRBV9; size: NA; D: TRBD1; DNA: TGTGCCAGCAGCGTTGACAGACAGGGGAACTATGGCTACACCTTC; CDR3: CASSVDRQGNYGYTF
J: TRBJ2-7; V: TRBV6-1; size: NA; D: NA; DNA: TGTGCCAGCAGTGGCTCAGGGGCCTACGAGCAGTACTTC; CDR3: CASSGSGAYEQYF
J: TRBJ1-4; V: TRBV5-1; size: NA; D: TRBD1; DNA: TGCGCCAGCAGCATCCAAGGACAGGGATCTAATGAAAAACTGTTTTTT; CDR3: CASSIQGQGSNEKLFF
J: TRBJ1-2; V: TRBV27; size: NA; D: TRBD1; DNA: TGTGCCAGCAGCACTCAAACAGGGGGCAATGGCTACACCTTC; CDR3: CASSTQTGGNGYTF
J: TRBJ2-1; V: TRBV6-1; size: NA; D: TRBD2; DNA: TGTGCCAGCGAAGGGGTAGCGGGAGTTACGGATGAGCAGTTCTTC; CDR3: CASEGVAGVTDEQFF
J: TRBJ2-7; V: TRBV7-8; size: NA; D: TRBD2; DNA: TGTGCCAGCAGCTTACTCCTAGCGGGCTACGAGCAGTACTTC; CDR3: CASSLLLAGYEQYF
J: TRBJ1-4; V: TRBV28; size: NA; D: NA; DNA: TGTGCCAGCAGTTTGGGGGCCTCGTATGAAAAACTGTTTTTT; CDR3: CASSLGASYEKLFF
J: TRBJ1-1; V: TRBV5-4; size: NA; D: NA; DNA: TGTGCCAGCAGCTTGGGTGGGACGGATTTCACTGAAGCTTTCTTT; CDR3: CASSLGGTDFTEAFF
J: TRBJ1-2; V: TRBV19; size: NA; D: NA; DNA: TGTGCCAGTAGTGGGGGACCCACCCACCTCTATGGCTACACCTTC; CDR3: CASSGGPTHLYGYTF
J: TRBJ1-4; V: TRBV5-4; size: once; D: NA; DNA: TGTGCCAGCAGCTTCGGGGGCCCGGAGAAGAAACTGTTTTTT; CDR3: CASSFGGPEKKLFF
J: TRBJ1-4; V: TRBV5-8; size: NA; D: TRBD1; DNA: TGTGCCAGCAGCTTGGACGGGACAGTAGAAAAACTGTTTTTT; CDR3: CASSLDGTVEKLFF
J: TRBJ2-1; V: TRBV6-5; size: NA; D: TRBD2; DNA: TGTGCCAGCAGTCTCTGGACTAGCGGGTACAATGAGCAGTTCTTC; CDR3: CASSLWTSGYNEQFF
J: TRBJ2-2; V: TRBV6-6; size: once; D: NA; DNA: TGTGCCAGCAGTTCCTTGAGCGCGAACACCGGGGAGCTGTTTTTT; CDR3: CASSSLSANTGELFF
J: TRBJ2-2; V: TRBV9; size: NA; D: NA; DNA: TGTGCCAGCAGCGTAGGGCTAGATCTCGGGGAGCTGTTTTTT; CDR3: CASSVGLDLGELFF
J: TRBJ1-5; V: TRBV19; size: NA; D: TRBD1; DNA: TGTGCCAGTACTGGACAGGGGATTAATCAGCCCCAGCATTTT; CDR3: CASTGQGINQPQHF
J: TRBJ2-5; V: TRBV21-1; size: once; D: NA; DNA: TGTGCCAGCAGCAAATTGGGAAGGATCGAGCGGGGCAACCAAGAGACCCAGTACTTC; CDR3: CASSKLGRIERGNQETQYF
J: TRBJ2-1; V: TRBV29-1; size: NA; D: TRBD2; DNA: TGCAGCGTCATTAGCGGGGGGGCTTGGAATGAGCAGTTCTTC; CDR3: CSVISGGAWNEQFF
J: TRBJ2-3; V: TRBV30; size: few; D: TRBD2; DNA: TGTGCCTGGAGCGAGAAGACTAGCGGGGGGGCAGATACGCAGTATTTT; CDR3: CAWSEKTSGGADTQYF
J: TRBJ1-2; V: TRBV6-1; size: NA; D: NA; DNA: TGTGCCAGCAGTGAAGGGGGCTATGGCTACACCTTC; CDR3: CASSEGGYGYTF
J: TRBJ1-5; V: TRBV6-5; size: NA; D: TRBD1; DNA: TGTGCCAGCAGTGCCCAGGGGGGACCCCAGCCCCAGCATTTT; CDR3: CASSAQGGPQPQHF
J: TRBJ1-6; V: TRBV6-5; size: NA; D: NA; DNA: TGTGCCAGCAGCCGTCGGGGAGTGAATTCACCCCTCCACTTT; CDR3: CASSRRGVNSPLHF
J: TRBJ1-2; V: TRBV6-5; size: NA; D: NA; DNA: TGTGCCAGCAGTTATTTACGTGGGGAAGGCTACACCTTC; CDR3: CASSYLRGEGYTF
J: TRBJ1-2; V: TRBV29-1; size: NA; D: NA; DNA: TGCAGCGTTGAATCAGGGATAGGTGGCTACACCTTC; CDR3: CSVESGIGGYTF
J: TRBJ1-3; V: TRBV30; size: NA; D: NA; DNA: TGTGCCTGGAGTGTAAGTTTATCAGGAAACACCATATATTTT; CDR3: CAWSVSLSGNTIYF
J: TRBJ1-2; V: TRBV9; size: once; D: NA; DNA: TGTGCCAGCAGCGTAGGGGCCGATTTTCGTGGCTACACCTTC; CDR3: CASSVGADFRGYTF